This TCR beta chain was documented in a study of blood T cell repertoires in COVID-19. The overall study: Spain, Italy and the United States supplied samples that represented acute and convalescent COVID-19. T cells, B-cell-depleted T cells, or PBMCs provided the cDNA or gDNA that served as material.

CDR3 length: 15 residues. Looked up from germline, CDR1 is SGHDN and CDR2 is FVKESK. J lost 3 bases, V lost 1 base, and 3 bases had no gene match. Per the study methods: It was from reference gene primer amplification that nucleated cell counts were estimated. Repertoires were generated with immunoSEQ multiplex PCR, while TCRdb's copy carries only in-frame clones and drops some. V and J calls and clone size are given by that table; D and trimming were obtained from the DNA. Of over 70,000 clones listed, 70% to 90% were seen once; the top ten hold 15% to 20%. This chain joins TRBV14 and TRBJ1-1; 9 positions agree with TRBD1. The source is a human donor in a cohort sampled during active COVID-19. The specimen sequenced was peripheral blood. CDR3 residues: CASSQARTGDTEAFF. CDR3 DNA: TGTGCCAGCAGCCAAGCAAGGACAGGGGACACTGAAGCTTTCTTT.